This T cell receptor (beta chain) originates from a study of T-cell memory formation after mild COVID-19. Study outcomes and limitations: Researchers found some responding clones in pre-infection memory, a sign that cross-reactive memory joined. Whether day 37 second-wave clones are SARS-CoV-2-specific was not confirmed. CD8+ contracting clones occupied EMRA, while CD4+ ones occupied mainly CM and EM.

On this clonotype itself: Antigen specificity is unknown.

5'RACE with constant-segment primers built TCRalpha and TCRbeta cDNA libraries with UMIs. TCRdb redid the calling of the 5' RACE reads with MiXCR, one entry per CDR3 protein. The table records more than 250,000 distinct CDR3 sequences, roughly 16% of them present only once. In germline, CDR1 is MNHEY, CDR2 SVGAGI. The CDR3 totals 15 residues. The V end was cut by 7 bases, the J end by 0 bases, with 15 bases between. Material for sequencing was PBMCs or a T cell subset sorted from them (not recorded which). The chain links TRBV6-5 to TRBJ1-1, with D possibly matching TRBD1 (6 bases). This TCR came from a man younger than 30 who had mild COVID-19 (a few samples of this study predate the infection). Cell type and time point are not known. CDR3 in amino acids: CASKIMQGLNTEAFF. CDR3 coding DNA: TGTGCCAGCAAAATAATGCAGGGGCTGAACACTGAAGCTTTCTTT.